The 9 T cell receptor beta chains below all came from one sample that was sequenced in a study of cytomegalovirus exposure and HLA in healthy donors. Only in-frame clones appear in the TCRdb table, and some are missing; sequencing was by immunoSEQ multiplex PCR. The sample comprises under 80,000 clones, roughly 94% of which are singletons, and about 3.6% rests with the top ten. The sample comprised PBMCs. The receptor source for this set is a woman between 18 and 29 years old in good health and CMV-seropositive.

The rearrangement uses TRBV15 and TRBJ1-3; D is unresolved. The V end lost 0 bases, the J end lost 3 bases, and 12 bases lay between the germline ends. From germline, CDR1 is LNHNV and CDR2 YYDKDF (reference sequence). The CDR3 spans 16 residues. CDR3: CATSRDPTVLGNTIYF. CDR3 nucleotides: TGTGCCACCAGCAGAGATCCGACTGTCCTTGGAAACACCATATATTTT.

CDR3 coding DNA: TGTGCCAGCAGCTCTTACGGGGTTTGGACTGAAGCTTTCTTT. Amino acids: CASSSYGVWTEAFF. The chain is built from TRBV7-2 and TRBJ1-1, with D unresolved. CDR1 and CDR2 (germline): SGHTA, FQGNSA. The CDR3 contains 14 residues. Trimming left V 4 bases short and J 5 bases short, with 14 bases between.

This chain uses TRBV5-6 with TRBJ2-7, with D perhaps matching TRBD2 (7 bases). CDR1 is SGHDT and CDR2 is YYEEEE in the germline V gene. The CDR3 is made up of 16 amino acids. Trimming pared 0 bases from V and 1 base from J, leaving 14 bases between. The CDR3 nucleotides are TGTGCCAGCAGCTTGGGGGGGGGCGCAGCTTCCTACGAGCAGTACTTC. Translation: CASSLGGGAASYEQYF.

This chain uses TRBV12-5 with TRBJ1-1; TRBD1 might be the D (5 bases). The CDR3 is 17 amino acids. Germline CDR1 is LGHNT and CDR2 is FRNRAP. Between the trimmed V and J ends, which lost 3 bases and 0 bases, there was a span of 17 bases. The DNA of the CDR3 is TGTGCTAGTGGTTTTGTGGGGGGACCGGGGGTGAACACTGAAGCTTTCTTT. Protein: CASGFVGGPGVNTEAFF.

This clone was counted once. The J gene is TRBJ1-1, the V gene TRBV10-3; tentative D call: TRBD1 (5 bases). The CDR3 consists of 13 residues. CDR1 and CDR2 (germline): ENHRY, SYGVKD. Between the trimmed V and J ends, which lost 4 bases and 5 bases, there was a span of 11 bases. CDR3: CAISAGGTTEAFF. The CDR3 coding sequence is TGTGCCATCAGTGCCGGGGGTACGACTGAAGCTTTCTTT.

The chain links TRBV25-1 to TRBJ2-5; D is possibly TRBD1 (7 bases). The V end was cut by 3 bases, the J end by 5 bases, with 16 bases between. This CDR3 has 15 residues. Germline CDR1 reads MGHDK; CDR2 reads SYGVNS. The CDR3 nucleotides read TGTGCCAGCAGTGAGAGGAGGACAGGAGGGGAGACCCAGTACTTC. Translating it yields CASSERRTGGETQYF.

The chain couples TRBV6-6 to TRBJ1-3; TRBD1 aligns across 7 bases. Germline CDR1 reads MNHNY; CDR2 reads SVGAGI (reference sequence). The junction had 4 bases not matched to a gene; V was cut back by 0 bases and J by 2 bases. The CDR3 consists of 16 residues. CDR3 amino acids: CASSYSTGRTGNTIYF. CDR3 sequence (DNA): TGTGCCAGCAGTTACTCGACAGGGCGTACTGGAAACACCATATATTTT.

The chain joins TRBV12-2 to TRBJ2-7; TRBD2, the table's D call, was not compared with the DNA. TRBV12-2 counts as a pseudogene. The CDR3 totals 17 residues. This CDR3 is CASRLAGLAEASYEQYF. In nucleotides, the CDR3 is TGTGCAAGTCGCTTAGCCGGACTAGCGGAGGCTTCCTACGAGCAGTACTTC.

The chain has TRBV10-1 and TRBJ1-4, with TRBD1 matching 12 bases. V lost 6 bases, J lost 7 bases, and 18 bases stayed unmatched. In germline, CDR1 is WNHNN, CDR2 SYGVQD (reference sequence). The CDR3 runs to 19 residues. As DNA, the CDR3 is TGCGCCAGCAGCCCCTTTGCCTGGGACAGGGGGCGGCGTGGTGAAAAACTGTTTTTT. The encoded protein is CASSPFAWDRGRRGEKLFF.